The 9 T cell receptor beta chains reported below all come from one sample, sequenced in a study of T cell responses to AZD1222 COVID-19 vaccine. Assay: immunoSEQ multiplex PCR; the TCRdb copy retains only in-frame clones and omits some. This sample yields 100,000 or so clones, of which around 87% are seen a single time; roughly 10% belongs to the top ten. The sample in question was peripheral blood, obtained 28 days after the second AZD1222 dose. Receptors originate from an adult who received the AZD1222 COVID-19 vaccine.

The sample holds one count of this clone. V is TRBV4-2 and J is TRBJ2-7, with D hard to call. This CDR3 has 14 residues. Trimming took off 0 bases at V and 6 bases at J, with 12 bases between the two ends. CDR1 is LGHNA and CDR2 is YNFKEQ in the germline V gene. The CDR3 DNA reads as TGTGCCAGCAGCCAAGATTCTCGAGAAGGCGAGCAGTACTTC. Translated, it gives CASSQDSREGEQYF.

The chain employs TRBV11-3 and TRBJ2-1; 7 nucleotides line up with TRBD1. Germline values: CDR1 SGHNT, CDR2 YENEEA. Trimming took 8 bases from V and 10 from J; bases not matched to a gene: 11. This CDR3 has 13 amino acids. CDR3 amino acids: CASQGVEGGEQFF. The CDR3 DNA reads TGTGCCAGCCAGGGGGTGGAAGGAGGAGAGCAGTTCTTC.

J is TRBJ1-5 and V is TRBV2; 10 nucleotides align to TRBD1. The V gene's germline CDR1 is SNHLY and CDR2 FYNNEI. J lost 7 bases, V lost 0 bases, and 12 bases had no gene match. The CDR3 sequence is 18 residues long. The CDR3 nucleotides are TGTGCCAGCAGTGAAGCGCTTCGGGACAGGGGAAGAAGGCAGCCCCAGCATTTT. Its protein is CASSEALRDRGRRQPQHF.

The J gene is TRBJ1-4, the V gene TRBV10-1; D may be TRBD1 (6 bases). In germline, CDR1 is WNHNN, CDR2 SYGVQD (reference sequence). CDR3 length: 15 amino acids. Trimming removed 0 bases from V and 7 bases from J, with 12 bases in between. CDR3 amino acids: CASSESRGAGEKLFF. In DNA, the CDR3 is TGCGCCAGCAGTGAGTCGAGGGGGGCTGGTGAAAAACTGTTTTTT.

The V call is TRBV28, the J call TRBJ2-7, with D maybe TRBD2 (5 bases). CDR1 and CDR2 (germline): MDHEN, SYDVKM. The CDR3 extends over 13 amino acids. The V and J ends lost 5 bases and 6 bases respectively, with 14 bases between them. The DNA of the CDR3 is TGTGCCAGCAGTGGATGGACTGGCGGCGAGCAGTACTTC. Translating it yields CASSGWTGGEQYF.

The chain combines TRBV6-2 or TRBV6-3 with TRBJ1-1; D unresolved. The CDR3 sequence is 13 residues long. Germline V gene lookup returns CDR1 MNHEY and CDR2 SVGEGT. V was shortened by 6 bases and J by 1 base, with 9 bases between the two germline ends. In DNA, the CDR3 is TGTGCCAGCAGCCCAGACGAGAACACTGAAGCTTTCTTT. Translating gives CASSPDENTEAFF.

The chain has TRBV4-1 and TRBJ2-3, with 11 bases that match TRBD2. The CDR3 has 19 amino acids. The V and J ends lost 4 bases and 3 bases, in that order; junction bases with no gene match: 15. The germline CDR1 and CDR2 sequences are MGHRA and YSYEKL. CDR3 DNA: TGCGCCAGCAGCCGGGGGCTAGCGGGGGGACGATCGATGACAGATACGCAGTATTTT. Translating it yields CASSRGLAGGRSMTDTQYF.

V is TRBV5-1 and J is TRBJ2-4; the D gene is possibly TRBD1 (5 bases). Germline V gene data show CDR1 as SGHRS and CDR2 as YFSETQ. The CDR3 totals 13 residues. With 5 bases removed from V and 9 bases from J, the gap between germline ends came to 15 bases. CDR3 sequence (DNA): TGCGCCAGCAGACCCGACCAGGGTGGCATTCAGTACTTC. This gives the protein CASRPDQGGIQYF.

The V gene is TRBV14, the J gene TRBJ2-7, with TRBD1 identical over 7 bases. Looked up from germline, CDR1 is SGHDN and CDR2 is FVKESK. This CDR3 has 14 residues. J lost 4 bases, V lost 7 bases, and 10 bases had no gene match. The CDR3 is CASNRQGVRYEQYF. DNA for the CDR3: TGTGCCAGCAACCGACAGGGAGTAAGGTACGAGCAGTACTTC.